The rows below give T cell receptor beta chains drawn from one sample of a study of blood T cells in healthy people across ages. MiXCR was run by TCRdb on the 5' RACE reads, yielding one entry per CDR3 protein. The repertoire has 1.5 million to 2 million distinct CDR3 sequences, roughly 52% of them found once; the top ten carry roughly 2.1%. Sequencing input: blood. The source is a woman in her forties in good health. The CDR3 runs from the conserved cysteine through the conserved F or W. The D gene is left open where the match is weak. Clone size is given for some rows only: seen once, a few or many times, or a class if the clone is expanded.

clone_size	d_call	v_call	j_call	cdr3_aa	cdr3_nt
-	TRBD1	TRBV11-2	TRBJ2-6	CASSIMGQASSNSGANVLTF	TGTGCCAGCAGCATCATGGGACAGGCCTCTTCCAACTCTGGGGCCAACGTCCTGACTTTC
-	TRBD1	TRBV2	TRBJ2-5	CASSETGGGETQYF	TGTGCCAGCAGTGAAACAGGGGGCGGGGAGACCCAGTACTTC
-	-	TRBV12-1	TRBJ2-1	CASSFERMYEQFF	TGTGCCAGCAGCTTTGAGAGAATGTATGAGCAGTTCTTC
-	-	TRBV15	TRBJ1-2	CATSRVGGYGYTF	TGTGCCACCAGCAGAGTGGGGGGCTATGGCTACACCTTC
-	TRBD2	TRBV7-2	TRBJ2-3	CASSLGGLAGGLTDTQYF	TGTGCCAGCAGCTTAGGGGGACTAGCGGGGGGACTCACAGATACGCAGTATTTT
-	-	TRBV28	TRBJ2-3	CASSLGGSRNTDTQYF	TGTGCCAGCAGTTTGGGTGGGAGTCGGAACACAGATACGCAGTATTTT
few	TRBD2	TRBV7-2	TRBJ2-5	CASSLWGAGQETQYF	TGTGCCAGCAGCTTATGGGGAGCGGGGCAAGAGACCCAGTACTTC
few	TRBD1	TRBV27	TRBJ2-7	CASSLGGTRSTGDSYEQYF	TGTGCCAGCAGTTTAGGGGGGACCCGTTCGACAGGGGATTCCTACGAGCAGTACTTC
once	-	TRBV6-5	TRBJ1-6	CASSYKAMSSYNSPLHF	TGTGCCAGCAGTTACAAGGCGATGAGCTCCTATAATTCACCCCTCCACTTT
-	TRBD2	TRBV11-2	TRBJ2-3	CASSPGTSGGGQYF	TGTGCCAGCAGCCCCGGGACTAGCGGGGGGGGGCAGTATTTT
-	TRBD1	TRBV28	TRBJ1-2	CASRYSEPGTGKNYGYTF	TGTGCCAGCAGATACTCAGAACCCGGGACAGGAAAAAACTATGGCTACACCTTC
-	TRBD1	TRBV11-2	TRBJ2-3	CASSPNRGETDTQYF	TGTGCCAGCAGCCCGAACAGGGGCGAGACAGATACGCAGTATTTT
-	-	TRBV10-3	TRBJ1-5	CATRSGEGVPQHF	TGTGCCACCCGATCCGGGGAAGGAGTACCCCAGCATTTT
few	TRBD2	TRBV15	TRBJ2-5	CASDFAGEAQYF	TGTGCCAGCGACTTTGCGGGGGAGGCCCAGTACTTC
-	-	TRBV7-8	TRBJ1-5	CASSLEYRPSNQPQHF	TGTGCCAGCAGCTTAGAGTACAGACCTAGCAATCAGCCCCAGCATTTT
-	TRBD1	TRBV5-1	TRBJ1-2	CASSPGTGQHYGYTF	TGCGCCAGCAGCCCTGGGACGGGACAGCACTATGGCTACACCTTC
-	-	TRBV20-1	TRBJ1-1	CSARAPQPGRTEAFF	TGCAGTGCTAGAGCCCCCCAGCCTGGTCGGACTGAAGCTTTCTTT
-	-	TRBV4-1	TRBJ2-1	CASSQAPWGSTYHNEQFF	TGCGCCAGCAGCCAAGCCCCCTGGGGGAGCACCTATCACAATGAGCAGTTCTTC
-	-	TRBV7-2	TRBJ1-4	CASSSKSNEKLFF	TGTGCCAGCAGCTCAAAATCTAATGAAAAACTGTTTTTT
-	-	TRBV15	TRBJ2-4	CATSRPGIGGLTKNIQYF	TGTGCCACCAGCAGACCGGGTATCGGCGGATTGACCAAAAACATTCAGTACTTC
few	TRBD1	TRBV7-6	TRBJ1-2	CASSLAEGANYGYTF	TGTGCCAGCAGCTTAGCAGAGGGGGCCAACTATGGCTACACCTTC
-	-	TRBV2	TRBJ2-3	CARGTGDTQYF	TGTGCCAGGGGGACGGGGGATACGCAGTATTTT
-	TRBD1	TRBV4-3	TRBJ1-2	CASNQAVSGGLGYGYTF	TGCGCCAGCAACCAAGCCGTGTCAGGGGGATTAGGTTATGGCTACACCTTC
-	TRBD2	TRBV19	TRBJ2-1	CASISSAGYGDEQFF	TGTGCCAGTATCTCTTCAGCGGGGTACGGGGATGAGCAGTTCTTC
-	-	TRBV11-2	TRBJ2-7	CASSFEWNPGNYEQYF	TGTGCCAGCAGCTTCGAGTGGAATCCAGGGAACTACGAGCAGTACTTC
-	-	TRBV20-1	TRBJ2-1	CSARWGSEQFF	TGCAGTGCTAGATGGGGTTCTGAGCAGTTCTTC
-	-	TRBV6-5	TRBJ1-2	CASSPRRGSGSYGYTF	TGTGCCAGCAGCCCCCGGCGAGGGTCCGGGAGCTATGGCTACACCTTC
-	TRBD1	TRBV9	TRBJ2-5	CASSVGQGEQETQYF	TGTGCCAGCAGCGTAGGACAGGGGGAACAAGAGACCCAGTACTTC
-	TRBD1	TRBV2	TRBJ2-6	CASSRGQGLGGANVLTF	TGTGCCAGCAGCCGCGGACAGGGCTTGGGTGGGGCCAACGTCCTGACTTTC
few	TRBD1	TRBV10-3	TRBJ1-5	CATADRIISNQPQHF	TGTGCCACGGCGGACAGGATCATTAGCAATCAGCCCCAGCATTTT
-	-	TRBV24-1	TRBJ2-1	CATDRDSTGEQFF	TGTGCCACCGATCGGGACTCAACGGGGGAGCAGTTCTTC
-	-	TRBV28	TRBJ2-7	CASNSFGTTSSYEQYF	TGTGCCAGCAACTCCTTCGGGACGACGAGCTCCTACGAGCAGTACTTC
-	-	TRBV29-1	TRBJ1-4	CSVARGANEKLFF	TGCAGCGTCGCAAGGGGGGCTAATGAAAAACTGTTTTTT
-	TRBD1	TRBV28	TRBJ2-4	CASSQDREFQNIQYF	TGTGCCAGCAGCCAGGACAGGGAATTCCAAAACATTCAGTACTTC
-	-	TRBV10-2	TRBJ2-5	CASRTPPGEQYF	TGCGCCAGCAGAACACCACCTGGGGAGCAGTACTTC
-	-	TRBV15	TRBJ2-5	CATSRWTLGETQYF	TGTGCCACCAGCAGATGGACTCTCGGGGAGACCCAGTACTTC
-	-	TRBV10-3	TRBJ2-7	CAIGERGASYEQYF	TGTGCCATCGGTGAGCGCGGGGCCTCCTACGAGCAGTACTTC